These T cell receptor beta chains were read from a single sample in a study of T cell responses to AZD1222 COVID-19 vaccine. The protocol was immunoSEQ multiplex PCR, while the TCRdb copy is restricted to in-frame clones and leaves out a portion. In the table there are almost 50,000 clones, 79% of which are singletons. Source: peripheral blood, taken on day 0 of MenACWY control vaccination. The origin of the receptors is an adult in good health. Each CDR3 is given with its conserved first and last residue. Fields, in order: clone size, CDR3 length, V gene, J gene, D gene, CDR3 protein, CDR3 DNA. The D gene is left open where the match is weak. The listing skips clone size in some rows; elsewhere it reads once, few, many or a size class.

few	14	TRBV2	TRBJ2-3	NA	CASSAALGTDTQYF	TGTGCCAGCAGCGCCGCCCTGGGAACAGATACGCAGTATTTT
few	17	TRBV2	TRBJ2-1	NA	CAGLGGQGSVSYNEQFF	TGTGCCGGGCTCGGGGGGCAGGGATCGGTCTCCTACAATGAGCAGTTCTTC
NA	14	TRBV30	TRBJ1-1	NA	CAWRIGTLNTEAFF	TGTGCCTGGAGAATCGGGACACTGAACACTGAAGCTTTCTTT
NA	13	TRBV5-5	TRBJ2-4	TRBD1	CASAGTDKNIQYF	TGTGCCAGCGCCGGGACAGATAAAAACATTCAGTACTTC
once	17	TRBV4-1	TRBJ2-1	NA	CASSQKVEGLTGNEQFF	TGCGCCAGCAGCCAAAAGGTGGAAGGGCTGACGGGGAATGAGCAGTTCTTC
NA	17	TRBV7-2	TRBJ1-3	NA	CASSLDYRADYGNTIYF	TGTGCCAGCAGCTTAGATTATAGGGCAGACTACGGAAACACCATATATTTT
NA	15	TRBV7-6	TRBJ2-2	NA	CASSLGTRGTGELFF	TGTGCCAGCAGCTTAGGGACAAGGGGAACCGGGGAGCTGTTTTTT
NA	17	TRBV11-2	TRBJ2-2	NA	CASSLVGGLISAGELFF	TGTGCCAGCAGCTTAGTAGGGGGACTTATTTCGGCCGGGGAGCTGTTTTTT
NA	15	TRBV25-1	TRBJ2-1	NA	CASSEWGVGYNEQFF	TGTGCCAGCAGTGAATGGGGGGTGGGGTACAATGAGCAGTTCTTC
NA	16	TRBV29-1	TRBJ2-1	TRBD2	CSVAVFALAGRNEQFF	TGCAGCGTTGCGGTCTTTGCACTAGCGGGACGCAATGAGCAGTTCTTC
NA	15	TRBV11-2	TRBJ1-6	NA	CASSQIQGGNSPLHF	TGTGCCAGCAGTCAAATACAGGGAGGTAATTCACCCCTCCACTTT
NA	14	TRBV7-6	TRBJ2-2	NA	CASSSRANTGELFF	TGTGCCAGCAGCTCTCGGGCGAACACCGGGGAGCTGTTTTTT
once	14	TRBV7-9	TRBJ2-7	NA	CASSPQGRSGEQYF	TGTGCCAGCAGCCCTCAGGGGCGGTCGGGCGAGCAGTACTTC
NA	13	TRBV7-2	TRBJ2-5	NA	CASSRDRGETQYF	TGTGCCAGCAGCCGTGATCGGGGGGAGACCCAGTACTTC
NA	16	TRBV28	TRBJ2-2	TRBD1	CASSLGQGLNTGELFF	TGTGCCAGCAGTCTCGGACAGGGCCTGAACACCGGGGAGCTGTTTTTT
NA	14	TRBV2	TRBJ1-3	NA	CASSLQGATPSIYF	TGTGCCAGCAGCTTACAGGGAGCCACCCCTTCCATATATTTT
NA	15	TRBV5-1	TRBJ1-3	NA	CASSLVGDSGNTIYF	TGCGCCAGCAGCTTGGTGGGGGACTCTGGAAACACCATATATTTT
NA	13	TRBV19	TRBJ2-5	TRBD2	CASSIGGGATQYF	TGTGCCAGTAGTATAGGCGGGGGGGCGACCCAGTACTTC
NA	14	TRBV27	TRBJ2-6	NA	CASSFFSGANVLTF	TGTGCCAGCAGTTTTTTCTCTGGGGCCAACGTCCTGACTTTC
once	17	TRBV7-5	TRBJ1-2	NA	CVRSLGDGVGRRYGYTF	TGTGTCAGAAGCTTAGGAGACGGTGTGGGACGGCGGTATGGCTACACCTTC
NA	13	TRBV5-1	TRBJ2-7	NA	CASSPWTAGEQYF	TGCGCCAGCAGCCCTTGGACAGCAGGGGAGCAGTACTTC
NA	12	TRBV6-2/TRBV6-3	TRBJ2-1	NA	CASSYFPMEQFF	TGTGCCAGCAGTTACTTCCCTATGGAGCAGTTCTTC
NA	15	TRBV3-1/TRBV3-2	TRBJ1-1	NA	CASSQGRGENTEAFF	TGTGCCAGCAGCCAAGGAAGGGGAGAGAACACTGAAGCTTTCTTT
once	16	TRBV10-1	TRBJ1-6	NA	CASSEPPGSTNSPLHF	TGCGCCAGCAGTGAGCCCCCCGGAAGTACTAATTCACCCCTCCACTTT
NA	12	TRBV28	TRBJ1-6	TRBD1	CADGTENSPLHF	TGTGCCGACGGGACAGAGAATTCACCCCTCCACTTT
once	15	TRBV7-9	TRBJ2-2	TRBD1	CASSLGQGSTGELFF	TGTGCCAGCAGCCTGGGACAGGGAAGCACCGGGGAGCTGTTTTTT
NA	15	TRBV9	TRBJ2-2	NA	CASSVEQGGTGELFF	TGTGCCAGCAGCGTAGAACAGGGCGGCACCGGGGAGCTGTTTTTT
once	17	TRBV24-1	TRBJ1-2	NA	CATSGTWLAGRCISYTF	TGTGCCACCAGTGGTACGTGGCTGGCCGGACGGTGTATAAGCTACACCTTC
NA	13	TRBV27	TRBJ2-2	NA	CASSLEYGGELFF	TGTGCCAGCAGTTTGGAATATGGGGGGGAGCTGTTTTTT
NA	16	TRBV6-4	TRBJ2-3	TRBD2	CASSDSSGGGTDTQYF	TGTGCCAGCAGTGACTCCAGCGGGGGGGGCACAGATACGCAGTATTTT
NA	14	TRBV15	TRBJ2-1	TRBD1	CATIGNRGYNEQFF	TGTGCCACCATCGGTAACAGGGGCTACAATGAGCAGTTCTTC
NA	10	TRBV28	TRBJ1-1	NA	CASSLEKPFF	TGTGCCAGCAGTTTAGAGAAACCTTTCTTT
once	17	TRBV9	TRBJ1-3	NA	CASSVAEWARRGNTIYF	TGTGCCAGCAGCGTTGCGGAGTGGGCTCGTCGTGGAAACACCATATATTTT
few	13	TRBV5-1	TRBJ2-3	TRBD1	CASKGQGADTQYF	TGCGCCAGCAAGGGGCAGGGGGCAGATACGCAGTATTTT
NA	11	TRBV30	TRBJ1-1	NA	CAWSWTAEAFF	TGTGCCTGGAGTTGGACTGCTGAAGCTTTCTTT
once	14	TRBV3-1/TRBV3-2	TRBJ2-7	NA	CASSPDGLSYEQYF	TGTGCCAGCAGCCCAGACGGCCTCTCCTACGAGCAGTACTTC
NA	15	TRBV6-5	TRBJ1-2	NA	CASSQGGGARYGYTF	TGTGCCAGCAGTCAGGGTGGGGGGGCGCGATATGGCTACACCTTC
NA	13	TRBV12-3/TRBV12-4	TRBJ2-7	TRBD1	CASSRDSSYEQYF	TGTGCCAGCAGTCGGGACAGTTCCTACGAGCAGTACTTC
once	15	TRBV6-1	TRBJ1-2	TRBD1	CASSETGQGSYGYTF	TGTGCCAGCAGTGAGACTGGACAGGGGTCATATGGCTACACCTTC
NA	17	TRBV7-2	TRBJ2-1	TRBD2	CASSLAHRASGYNEQFF	TGTGCCAGCAGCTTAGCGCACCGGGCTAGCGGGTACAATGAGCAGTTCTTC
NA	14	TRBV28	TRBJ2-7	NA	CASIGTGKTKEQYF	TGTGCCAGTATAGGCACAGGGAAGACGAAGGAGCAGTACTTC
few	16	TRBV7-9	TRBJ1-3	NA	CASDLGGTGRGNTIYF	TGTGCCAGCGATCTCGGGGGAACCGGCCGTGGAAACACCATATATTTT
few	16	TRBV27	TRBJ1-6	NA	CASSLIGRGYNSPLHF	TGTGCCAGCAGTTTAATTGGTCGAGGGTATAATTCACCCCTCCACTTT
NA	13	TRBV19	TRBJ2-1	NA	CASSIFGPGEQFF	TGTGCCAGTAGTATATTCGGGCCGGGTGAGCAGTTCTTC
NA	13	TRBV5-1	TRBJ2-4	NA	CASGPGGPDIQYF	TGCGCCAGCGGGCCCGGGGGGCCGGACATTCAGTACTTC
NA	17	TRBV9	TRBJ2-6	NA	CASSRSQAASGANVLTF	TGTGCCAGCAGTCGTTCCCAAGCTGCCTCTGGGGCCAACGTCCTGACTTTC
NA	14	TRBV19	TRBJ2-3	NA	CASTPWGSTDTQYF	TGTGCCAGTACCCCTTGGGGCAGCACAGATACGCAGTATTTT
few	16	TRBV19	TRBJ1-1	NA	CASSMVGGRGGDEAFF	TGTGCCAGTAGTATGGTTGGAGGCCGAGGGGGTGATGAAGCTTTCTTT